The entry that follows covers one T cell receptor beta chain sequence. What it recognizes is unknown. The entry originates in a study of cytomegalovirus exposure and HLA in healthy donors. Whole-study context: The same platform as the 500 to 700 first-cohort repertoires was used for the 100 to 150 validation repertoires, a later analysis reported.

Study findings and constraints: Across donors, most TCRs were seen rarely, yet some public ones were widespread.

Donors were drawn from the approximately 130-subject validation cohort, separate from the roughly 670-subject first cohort. Germline CDR1 is SGHKS and CDR2 is YYEKEE (reference sequence). The length of the CDR3 is 15 residues. J lost 3 bases, V lost 4 bases, and 5 bases had no gene match. TCRdb keeps only in-frame clones here, not all; method: immunoSEQ multiplex PCR. The data hold fewer than 150,000 clones, with about 88% observed a single time. Sequenced: PBMCs. The receptor was isolated from a man aged 25-40 years in good health and CMV-seronegative. V usage is TRBV5-5 and J usage is TRBJ2-7; 12 bases align to TRBD2. CDR3 coding DNA: TGTGCCAGCAGCCGACTAGCGGGAGAGAACTACGAGCAGTACTTC. It translates to CASSRLAGENYEQYF.